This TCR beta chain is from a study of blood T cell repertoires in COVID-19. As for the study in general: Some COVID-19 samples were acute and others convalescent; all came from the United States, Italy and Spain. In each case, the material was cDNA or gDNA derived from T cells, B-cell-depleted T cells, or PBMCs.

Original analysis: Scientists estimated how many nucleated cells there were by amplifying reference gene primers. Clones were read by immunoSEQ multiplex PCR, and TCRdb kept only the in-frame ones, dropping some. V, J and clone size derive from that table, while D and trimming were established from the DNA sequence. The sample consists of roughly 59,000 clones, approximately 78% of them appearing once. Trimming cost V 8 bases and J 2 bases; bases outside gene matches: 3. This CDR3 is built from 13 residues. The germline V gene encodes CDR1 SGHAT and CDR2 FQDESV (reference sequence). The sequenced sample consisted of peripheral blood. This TCR was recovered from a man older than 75 with acute or convalescent COVID-19. The chain has TRBV11-1 and TRBJ2-5, with TRBD1 identical over 9 bases. The CDR3 coding sequence is TGTGCCAGCGGGGGGACAGGGCAAGAGACCCAGTACTTC. This gives the protein CASGGTGQETQYF.